One T cell receptor beta chain is described in this entry. The CDR3 runs to 15 residues. Per the germline V gene, CDR1 is SGHRS and CDR2 is YFSETQ. With 3 bases clipped from V and 4 bases from J, the junction kept 5 bases outside the gene matches. The RNA input was roughly 0.45 to 1 ug, and it was reverse transcribed with random hexamers. Using its own MiXCR run on the immunoSEQ multiplex PCR reads, TCRdb lists one record per CDR3 protein. Here the sample spans around 280,000 distinct CDR3 sequences, 92% being singletons. In contrast to the negatively isolated CD8+ and CD4+ T cells, TEMRA cells were FACS-enriched. This sample stems from a study of CD8 T cells in Susac syndrome.

V gene TRBV5-1 combines with J gene TRBJ1-3; 9 bases are shared with TRBD1. The material sequenced was CD4+ T cells from PBMCs. The TCR comes from a human donor with multiple sclerosis. In nucleotides, the CDR3 is TGCGCCAGCAGCTCGAGACAGGGGGACGGAAACACCATATATTTT. It encodes CASSSRQGDGNTIYF.